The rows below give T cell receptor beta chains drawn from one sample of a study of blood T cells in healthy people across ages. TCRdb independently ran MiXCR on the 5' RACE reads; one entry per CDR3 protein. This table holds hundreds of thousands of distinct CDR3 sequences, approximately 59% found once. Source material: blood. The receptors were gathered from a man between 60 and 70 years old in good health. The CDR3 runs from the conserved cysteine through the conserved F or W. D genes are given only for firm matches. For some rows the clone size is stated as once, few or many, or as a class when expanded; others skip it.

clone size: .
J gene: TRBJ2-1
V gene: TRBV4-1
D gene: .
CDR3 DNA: TGCGCCAGCAGCCAAGGGGCGGCAGCCCTGTACCAAGAGACCCAGTTCTTC
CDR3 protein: CASSQGAAALYQETQFF

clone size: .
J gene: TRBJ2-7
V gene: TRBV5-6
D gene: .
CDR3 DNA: TGTGCCAGCAGCCCCCTCACAGGAGCCTACGAGCAGTACTTC
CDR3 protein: CASSPLTGAYEQYF

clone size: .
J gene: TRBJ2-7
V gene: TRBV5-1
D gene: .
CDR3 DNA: TGCGCCAGCAGCTTGGAACGCGGGACAGCGTTTAACTACGAGCAGTACTTC
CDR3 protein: CASSLERGTAFNYEQYF

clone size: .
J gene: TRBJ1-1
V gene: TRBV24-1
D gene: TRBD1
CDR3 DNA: TGTGCCACCAGTGAGCCCCGACAGGGAGGGAAGGCTTTCTTT
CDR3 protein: CATSEPRQGGKAFF

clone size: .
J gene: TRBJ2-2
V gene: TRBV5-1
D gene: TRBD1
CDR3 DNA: TGCGCCAGCAGCTTGGTGGGACAGTCGAACACCGGGGAGCTGTTTTTT
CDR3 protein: CASSLVGQSNTGELFF

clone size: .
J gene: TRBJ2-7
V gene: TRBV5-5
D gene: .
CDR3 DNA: TGTGCCAGTCAGCTGGGGAATCGCTACGAGCAGTACTTC
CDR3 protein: CASQLGNRYEQYF

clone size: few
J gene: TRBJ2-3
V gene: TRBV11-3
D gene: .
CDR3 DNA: TGTGCCAGCAGCTTATGGTCCACAGATACGCAGTATTTT
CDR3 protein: CASSLWSTDTQYF

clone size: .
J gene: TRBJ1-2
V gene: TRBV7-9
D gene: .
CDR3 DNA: TGTGCCAGCAGTAAGGGGCAGATCAACTATGGCTACACCTTC
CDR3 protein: CASSKGQINYGYTF

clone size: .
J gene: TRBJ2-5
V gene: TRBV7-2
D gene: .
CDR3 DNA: TGTGCCAGCAGCTTAGTGAGTGATTCTGAGACCCAGTACTTC
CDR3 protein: CASSLVSDSETQYF

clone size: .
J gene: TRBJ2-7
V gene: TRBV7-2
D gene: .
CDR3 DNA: TGTGCCAGCAGCTTACCCCCCCAAGGGATATACGAGCAGTACTTC
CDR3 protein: CASSLPPQGIYEQYF

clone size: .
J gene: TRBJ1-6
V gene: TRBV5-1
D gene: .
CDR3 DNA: TGCGCCAGCAGCTTGGTCGGGGAGTACGATTCACCCCTCCACTTT
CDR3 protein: CASSLVGEYDSPLHF

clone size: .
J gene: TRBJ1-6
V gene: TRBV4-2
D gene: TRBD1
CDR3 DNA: TGTGCCAGCAGCCCGAGGGGACAGGCGAATAATTCACCCCTCCACTTT
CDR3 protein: CASSPRGQANNSPLHF

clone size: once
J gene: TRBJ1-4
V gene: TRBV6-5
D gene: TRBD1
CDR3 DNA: TGTGCCAGCAGTATACAGGGGGCGGGGGAAAAACTGTTTTTT
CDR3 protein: CASSIQGAGEKLFF

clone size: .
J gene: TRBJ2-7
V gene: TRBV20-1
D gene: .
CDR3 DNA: TGCAGTGCTAGACCCGACACATCCTACGAGCAGTACTTC
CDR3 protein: CSARPDTSYEQYF

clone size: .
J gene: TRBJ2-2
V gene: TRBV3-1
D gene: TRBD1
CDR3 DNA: TGTGCCAGCAGCCAAGAGGGACAGGGGGACACCGGGGAGCTGTTTTTT
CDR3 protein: CASSQEGQGDTGELFF

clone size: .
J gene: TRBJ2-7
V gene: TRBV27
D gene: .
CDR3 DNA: TGTGCCAGCAGTCCTTCTCTCAGCTCCTACGAGCAGTACTTC
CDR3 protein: CASSPSLSSYEQYF

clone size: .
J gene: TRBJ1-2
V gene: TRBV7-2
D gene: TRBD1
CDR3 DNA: TGTGCCAGCAGCCTTAGGGGGGACAGGGGGAATTATGGCTACACCTTC
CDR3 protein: CASSLRGDRGNYGYTF

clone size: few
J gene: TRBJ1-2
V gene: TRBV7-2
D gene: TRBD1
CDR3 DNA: TGTGCCAGCAGCTTAGCTGGGACAGATGGCTACACCTTC
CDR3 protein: CASSLAGTDGYTF

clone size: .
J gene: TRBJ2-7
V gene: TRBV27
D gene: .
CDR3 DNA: TGTGCCAGCAGTCCCCTACGGGGCAGTGGGAGCGAGCAGTACTTC
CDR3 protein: CASSPLRGSGSEQYF

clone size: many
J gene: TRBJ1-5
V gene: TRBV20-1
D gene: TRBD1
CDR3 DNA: TGCAGTGCTAGGTCACAGGGGGACCAGCCCCAGCATTTT
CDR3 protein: CSARSQGDQPQHF

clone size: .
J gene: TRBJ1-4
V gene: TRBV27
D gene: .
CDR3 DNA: TGTGCCAGCAGTCCCGGGCCTACCGGCTATAATGAAAAACTGTTTTTT
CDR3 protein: CASSPGPTGYNEKLFF

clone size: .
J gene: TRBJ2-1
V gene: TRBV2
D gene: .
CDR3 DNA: TGTGCCAGCAGCCCTTTTACCTACAATGAGCAGTTCTTC
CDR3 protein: CASSPFTYNEQFF

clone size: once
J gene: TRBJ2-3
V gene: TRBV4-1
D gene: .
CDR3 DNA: TGCGCCAGCAACGAACGACCAGGCGTTGGCACAGATACGCAGTATTTT
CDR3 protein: CASNERPGVGTDTQYF

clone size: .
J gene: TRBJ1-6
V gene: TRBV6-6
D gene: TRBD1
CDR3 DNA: TGTGCCAGCAGTTACGAGGACAGGGATAATTCACCCCTCCACTTT
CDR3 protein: CASSYEDRDNSPLHF

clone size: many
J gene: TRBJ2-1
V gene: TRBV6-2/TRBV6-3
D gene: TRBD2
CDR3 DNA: TGTGCCAGCAGTTACCTGGTAGCGGGGGGGGGTGAGCAGTTCTTC
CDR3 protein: CASSYLVAGGGEQFF

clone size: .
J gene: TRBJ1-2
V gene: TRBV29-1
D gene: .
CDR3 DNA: TGCAGCGTTGAGTCGTCGGGCTACACCTTC
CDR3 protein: CSVESSGYTF

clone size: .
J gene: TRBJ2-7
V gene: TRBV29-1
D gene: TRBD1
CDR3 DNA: TGCAGCGTTGAAGAGCCAGGGGGCGAGCAGTACTTC
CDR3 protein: CSVEEPGGEQYF

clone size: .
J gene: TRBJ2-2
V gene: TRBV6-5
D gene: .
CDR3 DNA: TGTGCCAGCAGTTTCCGTCACAGGGCCGGGGAGCTGTTTTTT
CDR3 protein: CASSFRHRAGELFF

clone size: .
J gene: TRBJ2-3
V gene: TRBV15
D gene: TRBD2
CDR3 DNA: TGTGCCACCAGCCCTTGGAGCGGCGGGGGGGCAGATACGCAGTATTTT
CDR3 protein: CATSPWSGGGADTQYF

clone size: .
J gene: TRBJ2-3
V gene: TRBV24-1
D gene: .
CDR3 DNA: TGTGCCACCAGTGATTTCCGGGCAGCAGATACGCAGTATTTT
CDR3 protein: CATSDFRAADTQYF

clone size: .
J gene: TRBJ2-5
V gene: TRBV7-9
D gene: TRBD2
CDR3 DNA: TGTGCCAGCAGCTTAATCGGGGGGGCAGCACAAGAGACCCAGTACTTC
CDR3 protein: CASSLIGGAAQETQYF

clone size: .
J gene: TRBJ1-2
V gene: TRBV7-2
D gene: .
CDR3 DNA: TGTGCCAGCAGCCTACAGCTTAACTATGGCTACACCTTC
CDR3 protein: CASSLQLNYGYTF

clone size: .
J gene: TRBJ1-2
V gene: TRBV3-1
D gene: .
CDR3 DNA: TGTGCCTCCCTTGGGGGAATATATGGCTACACCTTC
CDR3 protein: CASLGGIYGYTF

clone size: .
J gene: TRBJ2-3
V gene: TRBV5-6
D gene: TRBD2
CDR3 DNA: TGTGCCAGCAGCTGGGCGACTAGCTATCCAGATACGCAGTATTTT
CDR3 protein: CASSWATSYPDTQYF

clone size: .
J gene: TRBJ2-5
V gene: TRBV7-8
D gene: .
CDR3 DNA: TGTGCCAGCAGCTTAAGTCCGGGGGACCAAGAGACCCAGTACTTC
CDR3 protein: CASSLSPGDQETQYF

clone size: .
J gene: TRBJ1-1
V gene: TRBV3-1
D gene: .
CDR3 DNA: TGTGCCAGCAGCCAAGAGAGCCAGGGGATGAACACTGAAGCTTTCTTT
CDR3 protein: CASSQESQGMNTEAFF

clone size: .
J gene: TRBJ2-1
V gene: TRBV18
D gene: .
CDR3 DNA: TGTGCCAGCTCACCGCGTGACAAAGCCTACAATGAGCAGTTCTTC
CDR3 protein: CASSPRDKAYNEQFF

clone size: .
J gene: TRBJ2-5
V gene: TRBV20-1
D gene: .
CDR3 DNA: TGCAGTGCTAGAGATGTCACAGGGCTAGAGACCCAGTACTTC
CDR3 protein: CSARDVTGLETQYF

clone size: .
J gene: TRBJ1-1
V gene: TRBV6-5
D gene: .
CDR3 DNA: TGTGCCAGCAGCCTTATAACAGGGATGGCCACTGAAGCTTTCTTT
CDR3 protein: CASSLITGMATEAFF

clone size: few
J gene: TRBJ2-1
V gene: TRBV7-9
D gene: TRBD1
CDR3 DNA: TGTGCCAGCAGCTTAAGTGGGACAGGGACTAACAATGAGCAGTTCTTC
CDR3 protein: CASSLSGTGTNNEQFF

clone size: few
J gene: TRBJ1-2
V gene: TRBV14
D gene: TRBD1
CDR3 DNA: TGTGCCAGCAGCCTAATCGGGACAGGGGGTGACTATGGCTACACCTTC
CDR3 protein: CASSLIGTGGDYGYTF

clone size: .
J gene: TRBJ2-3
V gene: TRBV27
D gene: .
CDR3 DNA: TGTGCCAGCAGCCCGAGGACAACTCTTGCAGATACGCAGTATTTT
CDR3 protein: CASSPRTTLADTQYF

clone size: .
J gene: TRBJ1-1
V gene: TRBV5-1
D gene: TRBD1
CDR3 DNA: TGCGCCAGCTCAATTGGACAGGTTAACACTGAAGCTTTCTTT
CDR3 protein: CASSIGQVNTEAFF

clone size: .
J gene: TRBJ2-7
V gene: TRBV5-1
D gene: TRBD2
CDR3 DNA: TGCGCCAGCAGCATACTAGCGGGGGGTTTCTACGAGCAGTACTTC
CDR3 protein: CASSILAGGFYEQYF

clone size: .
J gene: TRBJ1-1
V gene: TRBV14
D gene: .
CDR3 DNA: TGTGCCAGCGGAACAGGGAACACTGAAGCTTTCTTT
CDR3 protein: CASGTGNTEAFF

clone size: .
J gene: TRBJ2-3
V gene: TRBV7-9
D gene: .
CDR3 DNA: TGTGCCAGCAGCCCACCGCTAAGACTCGGCACAGATACGCAGTATTTT
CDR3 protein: CASSPPLRLGTDTQYF

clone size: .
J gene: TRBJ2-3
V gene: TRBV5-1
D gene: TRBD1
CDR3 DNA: TGCGCCAGCAGCCCGGGACAGGGGAACACAGATACGCAGTATTTT
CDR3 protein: CASSPGQGNTDTQYF

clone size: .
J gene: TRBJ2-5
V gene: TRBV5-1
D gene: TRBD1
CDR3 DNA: TGCGCCAGCAGCCCCTCAGAGGGGGCATGGGAGACCCAGTACTTC
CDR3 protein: CASSPSEGAWETQYF

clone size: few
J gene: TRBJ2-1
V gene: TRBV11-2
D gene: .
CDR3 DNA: TGTGCCAGCAGCTTAGGGTCGTGGTCGGATGAGCAGTTCTTC
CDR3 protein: CASSLGSWSDEQFF

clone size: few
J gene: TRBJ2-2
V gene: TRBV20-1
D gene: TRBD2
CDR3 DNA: TGCAGTGCTAAGCCCGGGGGGGCTGGCCGGGAGCTGTTTTTT
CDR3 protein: CSAKPGGAGRELFF